This T cell receptor (beta chain) is drawn from a study of blood T cell repertoires in COVID-19 (dated by TCRdb to 2019 to 2021). For context, the study as a whole: The collaborator samples originated in the United States, Italy and Spain and spanned the acute and convalescent phases of COVID-19. The repertoires were released in a freely available public database intended as a resource for research on the immune response to SARS-CoV-2. The dataset comprised deeply sampled blood TCRbeta repertoires from subjects exposed to, actively infected with, or recovered from COVID-19. Sample metadata almost always included a de-identified subject ID, COVID-19 status, age in years and sex. The material from the prospective study consisted of cDNA or gDNA derived from T cells, B-cell-depleted T cells, or PBMCs. Samples came from the ongoing ImmuneRACE study (first 160 participants) plus 1,254 subjects from 6 global collaborators. HLA class I and class II types, where available, came from metadata supplied by the sample provider rather than from assay-based typing. Results and caveats for the whole study, not just this receptor: The quantity of clinical and demographic metadata differed by source and by participant and was supplied without curation.

Germline trimming amounts to 4 bases on V and 1 base on J, with 6 as the count of junction bases outside the gene matches. Taken from cysteine to phenylalanine, the CDR3 has 16 residues. The CDR3 DNA has 48 bases and is translated from base 1. Sequences SEHNR (CDR1) and FQNEAQ (CDR2) are obtained from the germline V gene (reference sequence). Enrolling through a virtual design, the prospective study's participants ranged in age from about 18 to 89 years and lived across about two dozen United States geographic areas. Cohort assignment in the prospective study relied on participant-reported clinical history from a screening survey and a study questionnaire. Recovered participants in ImmuneRACE Cohort 3 were defined by two consecutive negative NP/OP PCR tests, clearance by a healthcare professional, or resolution of symptoms. Mobile phlebotomists in the prospective study collected whole blood, serum and a nasopharyngeal or oropharyngeal swab from every participant. Participants in the prospective study had the option to provide additional blood draws and questionnaires over an approximately 2-month period. Before DNA extraction, blood samples from the prospective study were shipped at room temperature or frozen.

The immunoSEQ Assay, a bias-controlled multiplex PCR, was used to amplify TCRbeta CDR3 regions from genomic DNA. In the authors' own workflow: Within the assay, amplification of reference gene primers was used to estimate how many nucleated cells each sample contained. Sequence reads were collapsed and filtered to measure the absolute abundance of every unique TCRbeta CDR3 rearrangement. For each sample, productive Simpson clonality was calculated by taking the square root of Simpson's diversity index across productive rearrangements. This is the immuneACCESS table as TCRdb keeps it, with only in-frame sequences that have V and J called. A part of the clones is gone; compared with another copy, unresolved V genes explain less than half, and the rest is unexplained. V and J calls and clone size are as listed in that table; D and trimming were resolved from the DNA. The sample yields hundreds of thousands of clones; roughly 87% were counted once. The top ten hold 6% to 7% of the sample.

A remark on this clone: Its antigen is not yet known. No base quality values were provided; no much bigger clone lies one nucleotide off.

The sample was PBMCs or T cells enriched from blood (not recorded which). This TCR was recovered from a woman aged 40 to 50 who had recovered from COVID-19. The receptor chain draws on TRBV7-9 and TRBJ2-5; 10 central bases correspond to TRBD1. CDR3 loop: CASSWGDRGPQETQYF. The DNA sequence is TGTGCCAGCAGCTGGGGGGACAGGGGCCCCCAAGAGACCCAGTACTTC.